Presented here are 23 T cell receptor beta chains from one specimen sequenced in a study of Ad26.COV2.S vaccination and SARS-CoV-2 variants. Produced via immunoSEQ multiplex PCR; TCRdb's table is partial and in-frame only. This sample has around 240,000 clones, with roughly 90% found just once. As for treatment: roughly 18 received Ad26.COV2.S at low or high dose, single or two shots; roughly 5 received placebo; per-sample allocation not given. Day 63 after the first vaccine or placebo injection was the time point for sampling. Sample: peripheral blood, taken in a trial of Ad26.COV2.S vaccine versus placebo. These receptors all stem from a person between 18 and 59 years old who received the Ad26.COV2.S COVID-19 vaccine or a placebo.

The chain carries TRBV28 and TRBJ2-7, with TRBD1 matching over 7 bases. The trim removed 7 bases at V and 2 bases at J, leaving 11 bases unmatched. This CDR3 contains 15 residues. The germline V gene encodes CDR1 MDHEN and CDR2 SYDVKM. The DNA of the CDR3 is TGTGCCAGCAAAGGACAGGACAGGTGGACCTACGAGCAGTACTTC. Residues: CASKGQDRWTYEQYF.

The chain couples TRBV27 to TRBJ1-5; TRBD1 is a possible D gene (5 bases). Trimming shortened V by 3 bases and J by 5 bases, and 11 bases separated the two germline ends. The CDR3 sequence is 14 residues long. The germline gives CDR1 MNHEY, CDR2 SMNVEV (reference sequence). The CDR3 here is CASSFRGSDQPQHF. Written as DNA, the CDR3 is TGTGCCAGCAGTTTCCGGGGGAGCGATCAGCCCCAGCATTTT.

The CDR3 DNA is TGTGCCTGGAGTCAGAGGGGCACCGGGGAGCTGTTTTTT. Translated: CAWSQRGTGELFF. V is TRBV30 and J is TRBJ2-2; D tentatively reads TRBD1 or TRBD2 (5 bases each). V lost 2 bases and J lost 4, with 8 bases in between. The germline V gene has CDR1 GTSNPN and CDR2 SVGIG (reference sequence). This CDR3 region has 13 residues.

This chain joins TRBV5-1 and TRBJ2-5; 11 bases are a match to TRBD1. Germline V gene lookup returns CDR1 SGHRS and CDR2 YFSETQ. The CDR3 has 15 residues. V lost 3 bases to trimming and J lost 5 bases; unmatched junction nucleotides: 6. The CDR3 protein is CASSWGDRGMETQYF. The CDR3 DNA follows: TGCGCCAGCAGCTGGGGGGACAGGGGGATGGAGACCCAGTACTTC.

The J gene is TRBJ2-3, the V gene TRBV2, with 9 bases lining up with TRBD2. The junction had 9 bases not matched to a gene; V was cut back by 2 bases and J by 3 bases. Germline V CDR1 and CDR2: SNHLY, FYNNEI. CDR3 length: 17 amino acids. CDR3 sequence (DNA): TGTGCCAGCAGTGAACGGTTCCAGCGGGAGGAGACAGATACGCAGTATTTT. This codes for CASSERFQREETDTQYF. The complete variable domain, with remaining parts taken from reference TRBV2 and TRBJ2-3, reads EPEVTQTPSHQVTQMGQEVILRCVPISNHLYFYWYRQILGQKVEFLVSFYNNEISEKSEIFDDQFSVERPDGSNFTLKIRSTKLEDSAMYFCASSERFQREETDTQYFGPGTRLTVL.

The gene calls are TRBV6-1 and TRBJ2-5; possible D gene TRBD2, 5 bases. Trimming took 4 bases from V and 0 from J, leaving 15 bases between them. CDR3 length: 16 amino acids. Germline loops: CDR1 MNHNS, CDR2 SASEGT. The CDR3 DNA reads TGTGCCAGCAGTGCGGACTCAAGAACGAACCAAGAGACCCAGTACTTC. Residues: CASSADSRTNQETQYF.

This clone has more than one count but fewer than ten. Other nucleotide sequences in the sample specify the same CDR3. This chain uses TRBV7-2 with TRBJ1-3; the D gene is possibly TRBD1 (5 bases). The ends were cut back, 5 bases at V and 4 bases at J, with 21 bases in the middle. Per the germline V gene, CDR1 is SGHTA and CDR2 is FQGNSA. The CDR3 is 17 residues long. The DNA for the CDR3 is TGTGCCAGCAGCGGGCGGGGACCAAGGGGTCCCGGAAACACCATATATTTT. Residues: CASSGRGPRGPGNTIYF.

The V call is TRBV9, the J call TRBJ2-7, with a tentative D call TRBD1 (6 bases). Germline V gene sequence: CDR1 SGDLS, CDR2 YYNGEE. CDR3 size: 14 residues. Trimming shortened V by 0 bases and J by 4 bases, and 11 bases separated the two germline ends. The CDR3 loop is CASSVGGRVYEQYF. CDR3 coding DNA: TGTGCCAGCAGCGTAGGGGGGCGTGTTTACGAGCAGTACTTC.

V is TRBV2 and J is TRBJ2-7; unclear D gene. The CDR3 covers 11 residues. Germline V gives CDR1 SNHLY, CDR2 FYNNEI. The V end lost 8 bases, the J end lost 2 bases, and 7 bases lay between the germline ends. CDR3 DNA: TGTGCCAGCCACTCCCCCTACGAGCAGTACTTC. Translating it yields CASHSPYEQYF.

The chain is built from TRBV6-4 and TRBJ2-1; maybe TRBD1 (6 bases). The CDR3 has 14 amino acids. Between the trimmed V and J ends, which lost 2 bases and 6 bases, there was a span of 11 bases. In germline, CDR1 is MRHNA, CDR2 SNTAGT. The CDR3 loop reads CASSDDQGGNEQFF. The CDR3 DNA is TGTGCCAGCAGTGACGATCAAGGGGGCAATGAGCAGTTCTTC.

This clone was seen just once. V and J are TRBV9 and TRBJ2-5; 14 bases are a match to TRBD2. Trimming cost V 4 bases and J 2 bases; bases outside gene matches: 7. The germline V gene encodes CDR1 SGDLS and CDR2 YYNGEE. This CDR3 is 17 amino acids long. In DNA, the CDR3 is TGTGCCAGCAGCCCTCGACTAGCGGGGGGGGCTCAAGAGACCCAGTACTTC. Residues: CASSPRLAGGAQETQYF.

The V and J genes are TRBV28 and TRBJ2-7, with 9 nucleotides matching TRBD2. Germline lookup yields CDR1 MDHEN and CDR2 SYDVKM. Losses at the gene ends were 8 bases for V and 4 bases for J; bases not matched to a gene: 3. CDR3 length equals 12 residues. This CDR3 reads CASRGGVYEQYF. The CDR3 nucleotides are TGTGCCAGCCGCGGGGGGGTATACGAGCAGTACTTC.

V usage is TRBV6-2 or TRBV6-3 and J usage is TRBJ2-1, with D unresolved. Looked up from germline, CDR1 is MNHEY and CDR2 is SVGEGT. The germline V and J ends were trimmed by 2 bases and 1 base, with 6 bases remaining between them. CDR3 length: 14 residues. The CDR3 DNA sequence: TGTGCCAGCAGTTACAGGGTATCCTACAATGAGCAGTTCTTC. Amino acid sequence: CASSYRVSYNEQFF.

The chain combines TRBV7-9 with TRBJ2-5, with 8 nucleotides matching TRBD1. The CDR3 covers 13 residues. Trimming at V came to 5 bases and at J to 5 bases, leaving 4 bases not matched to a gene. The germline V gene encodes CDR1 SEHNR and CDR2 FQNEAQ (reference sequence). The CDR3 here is CASSPRDRETQYF. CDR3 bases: TGTGCCAGCAGCCCCCGGGACAGGGAGACCCAGTACTTC.

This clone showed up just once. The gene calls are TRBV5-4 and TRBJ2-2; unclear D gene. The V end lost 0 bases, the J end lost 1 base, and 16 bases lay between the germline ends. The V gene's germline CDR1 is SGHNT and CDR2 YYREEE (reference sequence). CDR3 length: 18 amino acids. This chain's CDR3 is CASSLVATRGLNTGELFF. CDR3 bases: TGTGCCAGCAGCTTGGTTGCGACTCGAGGATTGAACACCGGGGAGCTGTTTTTT.

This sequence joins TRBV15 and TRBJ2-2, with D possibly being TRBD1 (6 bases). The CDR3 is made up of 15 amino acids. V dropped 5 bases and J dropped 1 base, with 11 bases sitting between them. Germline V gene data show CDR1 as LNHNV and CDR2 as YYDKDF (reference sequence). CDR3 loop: CATSSRTENTGELFF. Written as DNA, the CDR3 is TGTGCCACCAGCTCTCGGACAGAGAACACCGGGGAGCTGTTTTTT.

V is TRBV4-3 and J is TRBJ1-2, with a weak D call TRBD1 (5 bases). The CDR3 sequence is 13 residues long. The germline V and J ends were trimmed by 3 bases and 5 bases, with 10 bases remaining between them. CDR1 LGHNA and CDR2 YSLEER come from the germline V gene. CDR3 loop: CASSQDNSYGYTF. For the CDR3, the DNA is TGCGCCAGCAGCCAGGACAACTCATATGGCTACACCTTC.

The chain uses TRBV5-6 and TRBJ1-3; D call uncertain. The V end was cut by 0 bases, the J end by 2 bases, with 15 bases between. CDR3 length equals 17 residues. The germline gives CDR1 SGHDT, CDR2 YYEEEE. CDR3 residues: CASSLGVASYTGNTIYF. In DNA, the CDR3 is TGTGCCAGCAGCTTGGGGGTGGCCTCTTATACTGGAAACACCATATATTTT.

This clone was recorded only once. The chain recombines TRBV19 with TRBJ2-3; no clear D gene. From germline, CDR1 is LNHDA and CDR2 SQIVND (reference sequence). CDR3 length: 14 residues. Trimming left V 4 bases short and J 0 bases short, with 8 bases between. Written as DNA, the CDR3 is TGTGCCAGTAGTAAGGGCAGTAGCACAGATACGCAGTATTTT. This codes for CASSKGSSTDTQYF.

The CDR3: CASSSLRTSGRETQYF. For the CDR3, the DNA is TGTGCCAGTAGTTCCCTCCGGACTAGCGGGAGAGAGACCCAGTACTTC. The rearrangement links TRBV19 to TRBJ2-5, with 13 bases aligning to TRBD2. CDR3 length: 16 amino acids. V lost 5 bases to trimming and J lost 4 bases; unmatched junction nucleotides: 7. The germline gives CDR1 LNHDA, CDR2 SQIVND (reference sequence).

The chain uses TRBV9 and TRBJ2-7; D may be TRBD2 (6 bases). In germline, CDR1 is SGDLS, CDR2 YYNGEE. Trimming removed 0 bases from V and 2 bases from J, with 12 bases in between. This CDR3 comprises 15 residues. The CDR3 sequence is CASSVGGDRPYEQYF. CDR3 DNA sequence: TGTGCCAGCAGCGTAGGGGGGGACCGTCCCTACGAGCAGTACTTC.

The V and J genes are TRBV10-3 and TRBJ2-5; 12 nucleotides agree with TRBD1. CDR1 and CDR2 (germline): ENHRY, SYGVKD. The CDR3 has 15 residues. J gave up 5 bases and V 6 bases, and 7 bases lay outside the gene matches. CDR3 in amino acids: CAISEGQGAGETQYF. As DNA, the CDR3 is TGTGCCATCAGCGAGGGACAGGGGGCCGGGGAGACCCAGTACTTC.

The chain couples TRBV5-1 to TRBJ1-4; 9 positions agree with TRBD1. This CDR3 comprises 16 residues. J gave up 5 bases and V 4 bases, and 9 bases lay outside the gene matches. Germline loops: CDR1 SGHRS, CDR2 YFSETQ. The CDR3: CASSPPGQGPNEKLFF. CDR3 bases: TGCGCCAGCAGCCCGCCGGGACAGGGCCCAAATGAAAAACTGTTTTTT.